This T cell receptor (beta chain) appears in the sequencing data of a study of vaccination effects on CD4 cells after COVID-19. Concerning this clone itself: Its antigen remains unidentified.

Before any sequencing was done, the ViraFEST assay used viral peptide pools to expand antigen-specific CD4+ T cells. Investigators separated out CD4+ T cells once less than 11 days of culture had passed. All study participants received two doses of BNT162b2 or mRNA-1273 vaccine. They grew two million PBMC in each well, adding around 9 IU/ml IL-2 and approximately 10 ug/ml peptides. Half the medium was swapped for IL-2 medium on days 3 and 7. V was pared by 1 base and J by 5 bases, with 15 bases between. CDR1 and CDR2 (germline): SGHVS, FQNEAQ. The CDR3 totals 16 residues. The table came from immunoSEQ multiplex PCR; TCRdb's copy has only in-frame clones and leaves some out. The sample has 70,000 to 95,000 clones, roughly 73% seen once.

The material sequenced was CD4+ T cells from PBMCs cultured with HCoV-OC43 spike peptides, taken after COVID-19 vaccination. Subset noted: HCoV-OC43 spike overlapping peptide pool stimulation. The TCR originated in a human donor who received a COVID-19 vaccine. This chain connects TRBV7-8 to TRBJ1-5; a possible D gene is TRBD1 (5 bases). CDR3 in DNA: TGTGCCAGCAGCTTAGAGGGCCCATTAGGGGATCAGCCCCAGCATTTT. Protein: CASSLEGPLGDQPQHF.